These 31 T cell receptor beta chains came from one sample sequenced in a study of blood T cells in healthy people across ages. Together with a sample-barcoded 5' primer, a J-beta primer mix was included in a second PCR lasting about 7 to 11 cycles. TCRdb processed the 5' RACE reads anew with MiXCR; each CDR3 protein has one entry. The profile shows approximately 1.5 million distinct CDR3 sequences, 35% to 45% of them singletons. Sequencing was carried out using blood. The receptor source for this set is a woman aged 18-29 years in good health.

This clonotype was detected only a few times. The V call is TRBV9, the J call TRBJ2-5, with D tentatively TRBD1 or TRBD2 (5 bases each). With 0 bases removed from V and 5 bases from J, the gap between germline ends came to 11 bases. From germline, CDR1 is SGDLS and CDR2 YYNGEE. There are 14 residues in the CDR3. The chain's CDR3 is CASSVDYGAETQYF. CDR3 DNA sequence: TGTGCCAGCAGCGTAGATTACGGGGCGGAGACCCAGTACTTC.

The rearrangement links TRBV6-2 or TRBV6-3 to TRBJ2-5, with 14 nucleotides matching TRBD2. CDR1 is MNHEY and CDR2 is SVGEGT in the germline V gene. With V trimmed by 0 bases and J by 5 bases, 5 bases remained unmatched. This CDR3 region has 17 residues. The DNA for the CDR3 is TGTGCCAGCAGTTACTCGCGGGGACTAGCGGGAGAGGAGACCCAGTACTTC. As protein: CASSYSRGLAGEETQYF.

To note about this clonotype: At one end the junction does not follow the germline gene, possibly because of a read error. V usage is TRBV12-3 or TRBV12-4 and J usage is TRBJ2-1, with unresolved D. CDR3 length: 11 residues. CDR3 loop: CASKLRSERFF. CDR3 DNA sequence: TGTGCCAGCAAGTTGCGCTCGGAGCGGTTCTTC.

The V gene is TRBV7-9, the J gene TRBJ2-6; the D is unclear. The V end lost 3 bases, the J end lost 4 bases, and 10 bases lay between the germline ends. The length of the CDR3 is 15 residues. Germline V gene lookup returns CDR1 SEHNR and CDR2 FQNEAQ (reference sequence). The CDR3 sequence: CASSFSETGANVLTF. CDR3 DNA: TGTGCCAGCAGCTTTTCAGAAACCGGGGCCAACGTCCTGACTTTC.

The rearrangement links TRBV7-9 to TRBJ2-3; D not certain. This CDR3 is 16 amino acids long. Trimming pared 5 bases from V and 1 base from J, leaving 16 bases between. CDR1 and CDR2 (germline): SEHNR, FQNEAQ (reference sequence). The CDR3: CASSDGSAGGTDTQYF. The CDR3 region has the DNA TGTGCCAGCAGCGACGGTAGTGCAGGTGGCACAGATACGCAGTATTTT.

This clonotype was found once. The rearrangement uses TRBV7-2 and TRBJ2-1, with 7 bases aligning to TRBD2. The germline gives CDR1 SGHTA, CDR2 FQGNSA. CDR3 length equals 14 residues. The V gene end was trimmed by 5 bases and the J gene end by 6 bases; junction bases not matched to a gene: 7. This CDR3 reads CASSHRDYPNEQFF. CDR3 nucleotide sequence: TGTGCCAGCAGCCACCGGGACTATCCCAATGAGCAGTTCTTC.

This chain uses TRBV12-3 or TRBV12-4 with TRBJ1-5, with no clear D. This CDR3 is 13 amino acids long. V was pared by 6 bases and J by 9 bases, with 15 bases between. CDR3 in amino acids: CASSSSGWGPQHF. CDR3 in DNA: TGTGCCAGCAGCTCCTCGGGTTGGGGGCCCCAGCATTTT.

The chain employs TRBV6-2 or TRBV6-3 and TRBJ2-2; D unclear. With 6 bases removed from V and 6 bases from J, the gap between germline ends came to 8 bases. Germline values: CDR1 MNHEY, CDR2 SVGEGT. The CDR3 has 12 residues. The CDR3 coding sequence is TGTGCCAGCAGATCCGAACCCGGGGAGCTGTTTTTT. Protein product: CASRSEPGELFF.

The V gene is TRBV27, the J gene TRBJ1-2; 10 positions match TRBD1. J gave up 6 bases and V 7 bases, and 17 bases lay outside the gene matches. Germline V lookup: CDR1 MNHEY, CDR2 SMNVEV (reference sequence). The CDR3 consists of 17 residues. As DNA, the CDR3 is TGTGCCAGCAAACCGACAGGGGGCTCTCGGTTCGGGGATGGCTACACCTTC. Its protein product is CASKPTGGSRFGDGYTF.

The genes are TRBV9 and TRBJ2-1, with D possibly matching TRBD2 (7 bases). From germline, CDR1 is SGDLS and CDR2 YYNGEE. V gave up 5 bases and J gave up 0 bases, with 12 bases separating them. This CDR3 has 15 amino acids. The CDR3 nucleotides read TGTGCCAGCAGTAGGGGGGAGGGCTCCTACAATGAGCAGTTCTTC. The encoded protein is CASSRGEGSYNEQFF.

This chain joins TRBV27 and TRBJ2-2, with D uncertain. The germline V gene encodes CDR1 MNHEY and CDR2 SMNVEV (reference sequence). The CDR3 spans 13 residues. Trimming shortened V by 5 bases and J by 4 bases, and 8 bases separated the two germline ends. The CDR3 reads CASSATFTGELFF. The CDR3 DNA is TGTGCCAGCAGTGCCACGTTCACCGGGGAGCTGTTTTTT.

The chain links TRBV21-1 to TRBJ1-1; no DNA check was done on the table's D call, TRBD1. TRBV21-1 counts as a pseudogene. This CDR3 comprises 17 residues. The CDR3 nucleotides read TGTGCCAGCAGCAAAGAAGTAAGGGACAAGAGGAACACTGAAGCTTTCTTT. Translating gives CASSKEVRDKRNTEAFF.

V is TRBV7-9 and J is TRBJ2-1, with TRBD2 as a possible D gene (5 bases). The CDR3 has 15 amino acids. Germline V lookup: CDR1 SEHNR, CDR2 FQNEAQ (reference sequence). Trimming took 5 bases from V and 6 from J, leaving 17 bases between them. For the CDR3, the DNA is TGTGCCAGCAGCCCCCCCGGATCGAGCGGCAATGAGCAGTTCTTC. This codes for CASSPPGSSGNEQFF.

The gene calls are TRBV19 and TRBJ1-2; 10 nucleotides line up with TRBD1. Germline assignment: CDR1 LNHDA and CDR2 SQIVND (reference sequence). J lost 6 bases, V lost 5 bases, and 15 bases had no gene match. The CDR3 covers 17 residues. CDR3 in DNA: TGTGCCAGTAGTCCGTACGCGACAGGGGGCAGGTTTGATGGCTACACCTTC. Protein sequence: CASSPYATGGRFDGYTF.

The table lists this clonotype with a few counts. The V call is TRBV20-1, the J call TRBJ1-5; D might be TRBD1 (5 bases). The CDR3 extends over 15 amino acids. V was shortened by 1 base and J by 4 bases, with 14 bases between the two germline ends. CDR1 and CDR2 (germline): DFQATT, SNEGSKA (reference sequence). In nucleotides, the CDR3 is TGCAGTGCTAGAGTGGGGGGGACGGGAAATCAGCCCCAGCATTTT. It codes for CSARVGGTGNQPQHF.

This chain joins TRBV27 and TRBJ1-5, with D unresolved. Per germline, CDR1 MNHEY and CDR2 SMNVEV (reference sequence). CDR3 length: 14 amino acids. V shed 3 bases and J shed 4 bases, with 10 bases lying between them. The CDR3 is CASSFTQTNQPQHF. In DNA form, the CDR3 reads TGTGCCAGCAGTTTCACCCAGACAAATCAGCCCCAGCATTTT.

This clonotype was counted a few times. The CDR3: CATSRPGGTYEQYF. The CDR3 DNA sequence: TGTGCCACCAGCAGGCCAGGGGGGACCTACGAGCAGTACTTC. This rearrangement joins TRBV15 to TRBJ2-7; TRBD1 might be the D (7 bases). This CDR3 has 14 amino acids. The germline V gene encodes CDR1 LNHNV and CDR2 YYDKDF (reference sequence). V was clipped by 3 bases and J by 2 bases, with 11 bases between them.

This rearrangement joins TRBV12-5 to TRBJ2-5, with D possibly being TRBD1 (5 bases). The CDR3 loop spans 13 amino acids. Germline V lookup: CDR1 LGHNT, CDR2 FRNRAP. V was trimmed by 6 bases and J by 4 bases, leaving 12 bases between them. The CDR3 protein is CASGSDSRETQYF. CDR3 sequence (DNA): TGTGCTAGTGGAAGTGACAGCAGAGAGACCCAGTACTTC.

This clonotype was counted ten times or more. The chain combines TRBV12-3 or TRBV12-4 with TRBJ1-1, with 7 bases identical to TRBD1. V shed 6 bases and J 0 bases; nucleotides not matched to a gene: 7. This CDR3 is built from 15 residues. The CDR3 nucleotides are TGTGCCAGCAGCCTATGGGGACAGTTGAACACTGAAGCTTTCTTT. This gives the protein CASSLWGQLNTEAFF.

The V call is TRBV6-1, the J call TRBJ2-3; no clear D. CDR1 is MNHNS, CDR2 SASEGT, per germline. The germline V and J ends were trimmed by 10 bases and 4 bases, with 18 bases remaining between them. The CDR3 is 14 amino acids. CDR3 sequence reads: CAIASAVRPDTQYF. CDR3 sequence (DNA): TGTGCCATCGCGTCCGCAGTGAGGCCAGATACGCAGTATTTT.

V usage is TRBV5-5 and J usage is TRBJ1-1; possible D gene TRBD1, 5 bases. The length of the CDR3 is 13 residues. V lost 2 bases, J lost 7 bases, and 12 bases lay in between. Looked up from germline, CDR1 is SGHKS and CDR2 is YYEKEE (reference sequence). The CDR3 spells CASSFGRVLEAFF. The CDR3 DNA reads TGTGCCAGCAGCTTCGGCAGGGTCCTTGAAGCTTTCTTT.

The sample holds a few counts of this clonotype. The chain combines TRBV5-1 with TRBJ1-1; D is unclear. CDR3 length equals 14 residues. Germline CDR1 reads SGHRS; CDR2 reads YFSETQ. Trimming cost V 0 bases and J 4 bases, with 10 bases left between them. CDR3 in amino acids: CASSLEASGTEAFF. Written as DNA, the CDR3 is TGCGCCAGCAGCTTGGAGGCCAGCGGCACTGAAGCTTTCTTT.

This clonotype was detected a few times. J is TRBJ2-5 and V is TRBV4-1, with D perhaps given as TRBD1 or TRBD2 (5 bases each). V shed 5 bases and J shed 5 bases, with 15 bases lying between them. The CDR3 runs 14 residues. The germline gives CDR1 MGHRA, CDR2 YSYEKL. The CDR3 region is CASSRGAAQETQYF. The CDR3 DNA reads as TGCGCCAGCAGCAGGGGAGCGGCCCAGGAGACCCAGTACTTC.

The CDR3 sequence is CSAGDVVGRTQYF. CDR3 DNA: TGCAGTGCTGGGGACGTAGTTGGGCGTACGCAGTATTTT. The chain carries TRBV20-1 and TRBJ2-3; tentatively, D is TRBD1 or TRBD2 (5 bases each). Trimming shortened V by 5 bases and J by 8 bases, and 17 bases separated the two germline ends. The germline gives CDR1 DFQATT, CDR2 SNEGSKA (reference sequence). The CDR3 runs to 13 residues.

This clonotype was counted between two and nine times. The chain is built from TRBV27 and TRBJ2-5, with a weak D call TRBD1 (5 bases). CDR1 is MNHEY and CDR2 is SMNVEV in the germline V gene (reference sequence). The CDR3 is made up of 16 amino acids. CDR3 protein: CGSSPSWGGVMWTQYF. In nucleotides, the CDR3 is TGTGGTTCTTCTCCGTCCTGGGGCGGAGTAATGTGGACCCAGTACTTC.

This clonotype was picked up a small number of times. This sequence joins TRBV6-5 and TRBJ2-1; 14 bases are shared with TRBD2. V lost 6 bases, J lost 10 bases, and 5 bases stayed unmatched. Germline loops: CDR1 MNHEY, CDR2 SVGAGI. CDR3 length: 14 residues. CDR3 coding DNA: TGTGCCAGCAGCCGACTAGCGGGAGGGGAAGAGCAGTTCTTC. It translates to CASSRLAGGEEQFF.

J is TRBJ1-1 and V is TRBV6-2 or TRBV6-3, with D perhaps matching TRBD1 (6 bases). V lost 6 bases and J lost 3, with 11 bases in between. The CDR3 totals 13 residues. CDR1 and CDR2 from the germline V gene are MNHEY and SVGEGT. CDR3 region: CASRRQDHTEAFF. The CDR3 DNA reads as TGTGCCAGCAGGAGACAGGACCACACTGAAGCTTTCTTT.

A note on this clonotype: This sequence may be a read error, since a much larger clone differs from it by one base. The chain is built from TRBV6-2 or TRBV6-3 and TRBJ1-5; no firm D call. The V and J ends lost 4 bases and 3 bases respectively, with 7 bases between them. Germline CDR1 and CDR2: MNHEY and SVGEGT. This CDR3 comprises 13 residues. CDR3 protein: CASSCRDNQPQHF. DNA of the CDR3: TGTGCCAGCAGTTGCCGGGACAATCAGCCCCAGCATTTT.

The V call is TRBV3-1, the J call TRBJ1-1; D gene unclear. The CDR3 spans 16 residues. V lost 0 bases, J lost 0 bases, and 11 bases lay in between. Per germline, CDR1 LGHDT and CDR2 YNNKEL (reference sequence). The CDR3 sequence: CASSQDVGRMNTEAFF. Here the CDR3 DNA reads TGTGCCAGCAGCCAAGATGTTGGGAGAATGAACACTGAAGCTTTCTTT.

This clonotype was seen only a few times. The CDR3 region has the DNA TGCGCCAGCAGCCAATTTGCCAGCGGGTACTCCTACGAGCAGTACTTC. Translation gives CASSQFASGYSYEQYF. This chain links TRBV4-3 with TRBJ2-7, with D perhaps TRBD2 (6 bases). Germline assignment: CDR1 LGHNA and CDR2 YSLEER. Trimming pared 2 bases from V and 0 bases from J, leaving 14 bases between. CDR3 length: 16 residues.

This clonotype occurred a few times. V gene TRBV4-2 combines with J gene TRBJ2-1; 12 bases match TRBD2. The ends lost 0 bases at V and 7 bases at J; junction bases unmatched: 4. Germline CDR1 is LGHNA and CDR2 is YNFKEQ. The CDR3 consists of 16 residues. CDR3 residues: CASSQDWTSGINEQFF. The DNA for the CDR3 is TGTGCCAGCAGCCAAGACTGGACTAGCGGGATAAATGAGCAGTTCTTC.